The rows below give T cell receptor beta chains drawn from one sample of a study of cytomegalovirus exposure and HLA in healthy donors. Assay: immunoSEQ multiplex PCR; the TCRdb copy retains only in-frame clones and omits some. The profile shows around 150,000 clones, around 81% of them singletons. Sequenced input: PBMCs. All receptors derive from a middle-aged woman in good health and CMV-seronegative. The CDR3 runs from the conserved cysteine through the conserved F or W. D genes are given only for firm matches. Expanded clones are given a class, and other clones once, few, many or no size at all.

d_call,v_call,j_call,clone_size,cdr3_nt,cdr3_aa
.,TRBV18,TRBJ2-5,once,TGTGCCAGCTCACCAAGCGGGCCAGAGACCCAGTACTTC,CASSPSGPETQYF
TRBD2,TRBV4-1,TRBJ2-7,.,TGCGCCAGCAGCCAAGGACTAGCGGCAAACCCCCACGAGCAGTACTTC,CASSQGLAANPHEQYF
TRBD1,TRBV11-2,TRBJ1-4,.,TGTGCCAGCAGCCCACAGGGGGTAGTGGGAAAACTGTTTTTT,CASSPQGVVGKLFF
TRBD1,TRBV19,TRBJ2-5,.,TGTGCCAGTAGCGGGACAGCTGAAGAGACCCAGTACTTC,CASSGTAEETQYF
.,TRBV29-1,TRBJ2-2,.,TGCAGCGTTGGAACTAACACCGGGGAGCTGTTTTTT,CSVGTNTGELFF
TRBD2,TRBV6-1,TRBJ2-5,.,TGTGCCAGCAGCTTGGGACTAAAAGGGGAGACCCAGTACTTC,CASSLGLKGETQYF
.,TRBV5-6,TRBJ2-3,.,TGTGCCAGCAGCTTGGTCGGTAGCGCAGATACGCAGTATTTT,CASSLVGSADTQYF
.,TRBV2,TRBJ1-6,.,TGTGCCAGCATACGACAGCGCTATAATTCACCCCTCCACTTT,CASIRQRYNSPLHF
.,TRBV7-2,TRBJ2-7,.,TGTGCCAGCAGCTTAGCGGGAGGTTCCTACGAGCAGTACTTC,CASSLAGGSYEQYF
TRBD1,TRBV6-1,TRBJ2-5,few,TGTGCCAGCAGTGAAATGGGCAGGGGGGAGACCCAGTACTTC,CASSEMGRGETQYF
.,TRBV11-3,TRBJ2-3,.,TGTGCCAGCAGCTTACGACAGTTACAGAAAGGCACAGATACGCAGTATTTT,CASSLRQLQKGTDTQYF
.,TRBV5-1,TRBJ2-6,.,TGCGCCAGCAGCTTGGCATCGGGTAACTCTGGGGCCAACGTCCTGACTTTC,CASSLASGNSGANVLTF
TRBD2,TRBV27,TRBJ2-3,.,TGTGCCAGCAGTTTTCGGGAGCGACTAGCGGGAGGCACAGATACGCAGTATTTT,CASSFRERLAGGTDTQYF
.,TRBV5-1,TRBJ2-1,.,TGCGCCAGCAGCTTGGCGAGCTCCTACAATGAGCAGTTCTTC,CASSLASSYNEQFF
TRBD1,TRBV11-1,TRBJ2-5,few,TGTGCCAGCAGCTTGGGACAGGGAGAGACCCAGTACTTC,CASSLGQGETQYF
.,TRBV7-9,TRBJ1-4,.,TGTGCCAGCAGCTTAGAGACCGACTCATCTCAACTGTTTTTT,CASSLETDSSQLFF
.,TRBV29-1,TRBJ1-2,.,TGCAGCGTAAACGTTCAAACAGACTATGGCTACACCTTC,CSVNVQTDYGYTF
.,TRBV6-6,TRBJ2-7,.,TGTGCCAGCACCCAGGTCTTAGGGGTCTACGAGCAGTACTTC,CASTQVLGVYEQYF
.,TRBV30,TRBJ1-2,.,TGTGCCTGGAGTGCCGGTACAGGTCTGCTTAACTATGGCTACACCTTC,CAWSAGTGLLNYGYTF
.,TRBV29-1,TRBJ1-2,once,TGCAGCGTTGATTTGGGGGCGAGAGGCTACACCTTC,CSVDLGARGYTF
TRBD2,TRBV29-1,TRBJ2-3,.,TGCAGCGTAGGGGCTAGCGGGATCTCAATCGATAGCACAGATACGCAGTATTTT,CSVGASGISIDSTDTQYF
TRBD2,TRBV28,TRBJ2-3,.,TGTGCCAGCAGTTCCCAGTGGCTAGCGGGGCCTTTCACAGATACGCAGTATTTT,CASSSQWLAGPFTDTQYF
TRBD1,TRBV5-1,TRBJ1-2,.,TGCGCCAGCAGCTCCGCCGACAGGGCGGGTGGCTACACCTTC,CASSSADRAGGYTF
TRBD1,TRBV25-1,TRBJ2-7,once,TGTGCCAGCAGAAGGGGGCAGGGCCACGAGCAGTACTTC,CASRRGQGHEQYF
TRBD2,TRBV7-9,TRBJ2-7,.,TGTGCCAGCAGCTTACCGGCTAGCGGGAGCAACGTCTACGAGCAGTACTTC,CASSLPASGSNVYEQYF
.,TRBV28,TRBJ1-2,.,TGTGCCAGCAGTTTAATAGGACAAGACAGCAGGACTGGCTACACCTTC,CASSLIGQDSRTGYTF
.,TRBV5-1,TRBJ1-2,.,TGCGCCAGCAGCCTTTTCCCTGGAGGCAACTATGGCTACACCTTC,CASSLFPGGNYGYTF
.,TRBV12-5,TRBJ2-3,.,TGTGCTAGTGGTTTGGCCACCCGAGGCGCAGATACGCAGTATTTT,CASGLATRGADTQYF
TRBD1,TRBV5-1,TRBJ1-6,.,TGCGCCAGCAGCTCCGGGACAGGGGGCTATAATTCACCCCTCCACTTT,CASSSGTGGYNSPLHF
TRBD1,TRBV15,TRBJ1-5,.,TGTGCCACCTCATTTGGACAGGGACGAAGGCAGCCCCAGCATTTT,CATSFGQGRRQPQHF
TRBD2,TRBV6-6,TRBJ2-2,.,TGTGCCAGCAAGCAGCGGGGCACCGGGGAGCTGTTTTTT,CASKQRGTGELFF
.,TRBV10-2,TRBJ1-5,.,TGCGCCAGCTGCGGAGGGGTAAATCAGCCCCAGCATTTT,CASCGGVNQPQHF
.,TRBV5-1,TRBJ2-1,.,TGCGCCAGTACCTCAGCGGATTCCTACAATGAGCAGTTCTTC,CASTSADSYNEQFF
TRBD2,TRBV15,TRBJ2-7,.,TGTGCCACCAGCAGCCAAACTAGCGGGAGGGGGGAGCAGTACTTC,CATSSQTSGRGEQYF
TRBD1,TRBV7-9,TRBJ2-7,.,TGTGCCAGCAGCTCTACAGGGGGTAACTACGAGCAGTACTTC,CASSSTGGNYEQYF
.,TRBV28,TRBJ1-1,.,TGTGCCAGCACCAGTGTTAACACTGAAGCTTTCTTT,CASTSVNTEAFF